This entry concerns a single T cell receptor beta chain. This sample is drawn from a study of blood T cell repertoires in COVID-19. This CDR3 comprises 15 residues. V lost 8 bases, J lost 1 base, and 8 bases stayed unmatched. CDR1 is SGHTA and CDR2 is FQGNSA in the germline V gene. Only in-frame clones appear in the TCRdb table, and some are missing; sequencing was by immunoSEQ multiplex PCR. The table shows some 110,000 clones, with approximately 87% occurring only once. Sequencing used peripheral blood. The chain combines TRBV7-2 with TRBJ2-3, with 8 positions matching TRBD2. This TCR was sampled from a man in his 70s who had recovered from COVID-19. The DNA for the CDR3 is TGTGCCAGCCGCCCGGGAGGGTATGGCACAGATACGCAGTATTTT. Translated: CASRPGGYGTDTQYF.